This T cell receptor (beta chain) was recovered during a study of blood T cell repertoires in COVID-19. This CDR3 comprises 12 residues. V was cut by 10 bases and J by 9 bases, with 19 bases left in between. CDR1 MNHEY and CDR2 SVGAGI come from the germline V gene. The table came from immunoSEQ multiplex PCR; TCRdb's copy has only in-frame clones and leaves some out. The sample gives 110,000 to 150,000 clones, just under 85% of which show up once; around 3% is in the top ten. The chain uses TRBV6-5 and TRBJ2-7; maybe TRBD1 (6 bases). The sequenced sample was peripheral blood. This TCR derives from a woman older than 75 with acute or convalescent COVID-19. In nucleotides, the CDR3 is TGTGCCACCAACTCGGACAGCCTACGGCAGTACTTC. Translating it yields CATNSDSLRQYF.